These 18 T cell receptor beta chains were all obtained from the same sample, sequenced in a study of blood T cell repertoires in COVID-19 (dated by TCRdb to 2020 to 2022). The library was generated by the immunoSEQ multiplex PCR assay. What TCRdb holds here is the immuneACCESS table cut down to in-frame rearrangements. Part of the clones is not present; checked against another copy, under half of the missing clones reflect an unresolved V gene, and the others are unexplained. The sample has about 160,000 clones on record, 90% of them singletons. The ten largest clones take up about 0.54% of the sample. Sequencing was performed on peripheral blood. These receptors were collected from a man aged 45 to 65 with acute or convalescent COVID-19.

J is TRBJ2-2 and V is TRBV5-4; TRBD2 matches at 7 bases. The CDR3 is made up of 16 amino acids. Germline V gene lookup returns CDR1 SGHNT and CDR2 YYREEE (reference sequence). After removal of 5 bases from V and 1 base from J, the junction contained 8 bases not matched to a gene. The CDR3 DNA reads as TGTGCCAGCAGGTGGGGGGGAGTGAAGAACACCGGGGAGCTGTTTTTT. Amino acids: CASRWGGVKNTGELFF.

V usage is TRBV28 and J usage is TRBJ1-2; 8 bases agree with TRBD1. J was trimmed by 4 bases and V by 4 bases; bases with no gene match: 14. In germline, CDR1 is MDHEN, CDR2 SYDVKM. This CDR3 has 17 residues. For the CDR3, the DNA is TGTGCCAGCAGTTCCCGTATGGCTACTGGACAGGGCTATGGCTACACCTTC. Translation: CASSSRMATGQGYGYTF.

The CDR3 loop is CASLGGPLAGNTIYF. The CDR3 DNA is TGTGCATCTCTCGGGGGGCCTCTGGCCGGAAACACCATATATTTT. The chain joins TRBV6-5 to TRBJ1-3, with D possibly matching TRBD1 (6 bases). The CDR3 has 15 residues. Per the germline V gene, CDR1 is MNHEY and CDR2 is SVGAGI.

The chain links TRBV2 to TRBJ2-1, with 7 bases that match TRBD2. The CDR3 runs 14 residues. The germline CDR1 and CDR2 sequences are SNHLY and FYNNEI. The V gene end was trimmed by 6 bases and the J gene end by 2 bases; junction bases not matched to a gene: 4. The CDR3: CASRSGDPYNEQFF. Written as DNA, the CDR3 is TGTGCCAGCAGGAGCGGGGACCCCTACAATGAGCAGTTCTTC.

The chain has TRBV6-5 and TRBJ1-3; tentatively, D is TRBD1 (6 bases). CDR1 and CDR2 from the germline V gene are MNHEY and SVGAGI. The CDR3 covers 14 residues. V shed 6 bases and J shed 4 bases, with 13 bases lying between them. The CDR3 is CASRKQGTGNTIYF. The CDR3 DNA follows: TGTGCCAGCAGGAAACAGGGAACAGGAAACACCATATATTTT.

The rearrangement joins TRBV27 to TRBJ1-1, with TRBD1 matching over 7 bases. The V segment lost 2 bases and the J segment 4 bases; nucleotides outside the gene matches: 4. The germline V gene encodes CDR1 MNHEY and CDR2 SMNVEV (reference sequence). CDR3 length: 14 residues. In DNA, the CDR3 is TGTGCCAGCAGTTTAAGGGGGCCTAGCACTGAAGCTTTCTTT. This encodes CASSLRGPSTEAFF.

The rearrangement links TRBV19 to TRBJ2-6; no reliable D call. V was shortened by 2 bases and J by 0 bases, with 2 bases between the two germline ends. This CDR3 is built from 14 residues. The germline gives CDR1 LNHDA, CDR2 SQIVND (reference sequence). Written as DNA, the CDR3 is TGTGCCAGTAGTATACGCTCTGGGGCCAACGTCCTGACTTTC. This codes for CASSIRSGANVLTF.

The CDR3 loop is CAWKIAGGEGEQYF. Written as DNA, the CDR3 is TGTGCCTGGAAGATCGCAGGGGGCGAGGGCGAGCAGTACTTC. V and J are TRBV30 and TRBJ2-7, with 8 positions matching TRBD1. The CDR3 consists of 14 residues. With 4 bases clipped from V and 6 bases from J, the junction kept 11 bases outside the gene matches. Germline CDR1 GTSNPN, CDR2 SVGIG (reference sequence).

This chain uses TRBV4-1 with TRBJ1-3; D call uncertain. Germline V lookup: CDR1 MGHRA, CDR2 YSYEKL. Trimming removed 4 bases at V and 4 bases at J, with 11 bases between. The CDR3 is 14 amino acids. CDR3 region: CASSLEWLGNTIYF. The CDR3 bases are TGCGCCAGCAGCCTCGAATGGCTCGGAAACACCATATATTTT.

This rearrangement joins TRBV29-1 to TRBJ2-7, with 9 bases aligning to TRBD1. The CDR3 has 13 residues. Unmatched junction bases numbered 4, after V lost 4 bases and J lost 3 bases. CDR1 is SQVTM, CDR2 ANQGSEA, per germline. The chain's CDR3 is CSVVPGQGYEQYF. DNA of the CDR3: TGCAGCGTTGTGCCGGGACAGGGCTACGAGCAGTACTTC.

The rearrangement links TRBV10-2 to TRBJ2-3, with 8 bases matching TRBD2. Trimming removed 6 bases from V and 4 bases from J; junction bases left unmatched: 6. Germline V gene data show CDR1 as WSHSY and CDR2 as SAAADI. This CDR3 has 14 amino acids. The CDR3 region is CASSGGRSPDTQYF. DNA for the CDR3: TGCGCCAGCAGCGGCGGGAGGTCCCCAGATACGCAGTATTTT.

The sample holds one count of this clone. The chain combines TRBV9 with TRBJ2-1; TRBD2 aligns across 10 bases. The germline V gene has CDR1 SGDLS and CDR2 YYNGEE. The junction had 2 bases not matched to a gene; V was cut back by 3 bases and J by 2 bases. CDR3 length: 15 amino acids. In DNA, the CDR3 is TGTGCCAGCAGCGCCAGCGGGGGGGCCTACAATGAGCAGTTCTTC. This codes for CASSASGGAYNEQFF.

The CDR3 sequence is CASRYGTWGNQPQHF. CDR3 DNA sequence: TGTGCCAGTAGATACGGGACATGGGGCAATCAGCCCCAGCATTTT. The genes are TRBV19 and TRBJ1-5; tentative D call: TRBD1 (6 bases). The CDR3 runs 15 residues. Germline CDR1 reads LNHDA; CDR2 reads SQIVND (reference sequence). The V end lost 6 bases, the J end lost 2 bases, and 14 bases lay between the germline ends. Full variable domain (rest looked up from reference TRBV19 and TRBJ1-5): DGGITQSPKYLFRKEGQNVTLSCEQNLNHDAMYWYRQDPGQGLRLIYYSQIVNDFQKGDIAEGYSVSREKKESFPLTVTSAQKNPTAFYLCASRYGTWGNQPQHFGDGTRLSIL.

This chain links TRBV4-2 with TRBJ2-5, with D possibly matching TRBD1 (6 bases). Germline V CDR1 and CDR2: LGHNA, YNFKEQ. The CDR3 runs 13 residues. Trimming removed 2 bases at V and 3 bases at J, with 7 bases between. The DNA of the CDR3 is TGTGCCAGCAGCCAACACAGGGAAGAGACCCAGTACTTC. This encodes CASSQHREETQYF.

This chain joins TRBV5-4 and TRBJ2-2; D is undetermined. Per germline, CDR1 SGHNT and CDR2 YYREEE (reference sequence). V shed 4 bases and J shed 2 bases, with 9 bases lying between them. This CDR3 has 14 amino acids. CDR3 sequence (DNA): TGTGCCAGCAGCCCCCTGAGCAACACCGGGGAGCTGTTTTTT. As protein: CASSPLSNTGELFF.

The V call is TRBV19, the J call TRBJ1-1, with 9 bases that match TRBD1. The CDR3 runs 14 residues. V shed 6 bases, J shed 3 bases, and the junction held 5 bases outside the gene matches. Germline V CDR1 and CDR2: LNHDA, SQIVND (reference sequence). The CDR3 is CASRGQGLYTEAFF. The CDR3 region has the DNA TGTGCCAGTAGGGGACAGGGCTTATACACTGAAGCTTTCTTT.

V and J are TRBV24-1 and TRBJ2-2; D perhaps matches TRBD1 (6 bases). Germline-derived CDR1 and CDR2 are KGHDR and SFDVKD. V dropped 4 bases and J dropped 2 bases, with 10 bases sitting between them. CDR3 length: 15 amino acids. The CDR3 protein is CATSDRTDNTGELFF. The CDR3 DNA sequence: TGTGCCACCAGTGACCGGACAGACAACACCGGGGAGCTGTTTTTT.

J is TRBJ2-1 and V is TRBV7-2; 8 nucleotides match TRBD2. The CDR3 totals 18 residues. V lost 3 bases and J lost 2; bases outside the gene matches: 12. Germline CDR1 and CDR2: SGHTA and FQGNSA. DNA for the CDR3: TGTGCCAGCAGCTTTGTGGCGGGGGGCCGGGGTACCTACAATGAGCAGTTCTTC. Protein: CASSFVAGGRGTYNEQFF.